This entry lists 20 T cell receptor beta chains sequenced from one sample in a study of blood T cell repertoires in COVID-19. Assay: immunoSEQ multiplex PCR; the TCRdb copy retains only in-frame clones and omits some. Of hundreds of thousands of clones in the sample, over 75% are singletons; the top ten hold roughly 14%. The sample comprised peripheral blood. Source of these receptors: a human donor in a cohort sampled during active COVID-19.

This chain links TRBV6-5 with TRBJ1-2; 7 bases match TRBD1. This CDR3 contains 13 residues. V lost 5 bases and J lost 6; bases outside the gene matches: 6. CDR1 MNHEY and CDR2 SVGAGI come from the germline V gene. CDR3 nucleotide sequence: TGTGCCAGCAGTCCGTACAGGGGACATGGCTACACCTTC. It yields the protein CASSPYRGHGYTF.

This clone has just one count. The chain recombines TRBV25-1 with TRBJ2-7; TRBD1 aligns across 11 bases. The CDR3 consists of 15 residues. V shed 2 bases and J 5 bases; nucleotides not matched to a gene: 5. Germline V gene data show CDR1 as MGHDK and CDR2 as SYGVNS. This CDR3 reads CASSEPGQGVNEQYF. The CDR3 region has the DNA TGTGCCAGCAGTGAACCGGGACAGGGGGTCAACGAGCAGTACTTC.

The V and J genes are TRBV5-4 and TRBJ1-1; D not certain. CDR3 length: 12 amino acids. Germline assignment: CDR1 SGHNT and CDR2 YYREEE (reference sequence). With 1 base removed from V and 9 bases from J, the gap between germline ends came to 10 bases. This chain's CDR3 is CASSLNGIQAFF. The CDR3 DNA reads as TGTGCCAGCAGCTTGAACGGGATTCAAGCTTTCTTT.

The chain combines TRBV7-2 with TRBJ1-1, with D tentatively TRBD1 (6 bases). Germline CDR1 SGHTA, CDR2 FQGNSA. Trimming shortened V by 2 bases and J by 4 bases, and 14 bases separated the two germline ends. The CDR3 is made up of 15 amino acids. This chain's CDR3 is CASSLIGQWSTEAFF. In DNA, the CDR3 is TGTGCCAGCAGCTTAATAGGACAGTGGAGCACTGAAGCTTTCTTT. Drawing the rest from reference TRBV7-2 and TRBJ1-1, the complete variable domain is GAGVSQSPSNKVTEKGKDVELRCDPISGHTALYWYRQSLGQGLEFLIYFQGNSAPDKSGLPSDRFSAERTGGSVSTLTIQRTQQEDSAVYLCASSLIGQWSTEAFFGQGTRLTVV.

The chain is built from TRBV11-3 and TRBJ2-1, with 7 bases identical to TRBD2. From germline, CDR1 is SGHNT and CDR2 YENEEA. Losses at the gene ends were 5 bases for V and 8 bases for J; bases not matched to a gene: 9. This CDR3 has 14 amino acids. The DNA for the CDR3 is TGTGCCAGCAGCCTTAGCGGGTCCCCCCATGAGCAGTTCTTC. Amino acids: CASSLSGSPHEQFF.

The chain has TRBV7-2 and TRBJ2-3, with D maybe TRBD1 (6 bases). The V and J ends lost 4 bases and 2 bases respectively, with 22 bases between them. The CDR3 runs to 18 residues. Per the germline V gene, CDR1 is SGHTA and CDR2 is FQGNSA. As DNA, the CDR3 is TGTGCCAGCAGCTCCCGATCTGTGTCCCGGACAGACACAGATACGCAGTATTTT. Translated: CASSSRSVSRTDTDTQYF.

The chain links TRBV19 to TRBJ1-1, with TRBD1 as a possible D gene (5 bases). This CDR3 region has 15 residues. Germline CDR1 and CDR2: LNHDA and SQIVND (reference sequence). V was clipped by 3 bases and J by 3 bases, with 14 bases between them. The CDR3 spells CASSMRRGTYTEAFF. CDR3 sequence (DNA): TGTGCCAGTAGTATGCGTCGGGGGACCTACACTGAAGCTTTCTTT. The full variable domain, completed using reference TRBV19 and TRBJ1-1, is DGGITQSPKYLFRKEGQNVTLSCEQNLNHDAMYWYRQDPGQGLRLIYYSQIVNDFQKGDIAEGYSVSREKKESFPLTVTSAQKNPTAFYLCASSMRRGTYTEAFFGQGTRLTVV.

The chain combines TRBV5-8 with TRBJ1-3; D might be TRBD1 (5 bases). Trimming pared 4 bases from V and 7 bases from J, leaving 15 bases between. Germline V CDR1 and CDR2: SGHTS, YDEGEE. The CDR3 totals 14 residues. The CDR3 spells CASSVTASANTIYF. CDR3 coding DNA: TGTGCCAGCAGCGTGACAGCGTCGGCCAACACCATATATTTT.

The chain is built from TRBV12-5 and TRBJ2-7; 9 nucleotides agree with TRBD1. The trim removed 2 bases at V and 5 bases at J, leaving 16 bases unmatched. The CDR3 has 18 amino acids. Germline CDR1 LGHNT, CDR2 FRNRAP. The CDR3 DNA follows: TGTGCTAGTGGTTTGCCCAGAACTTGGACAGGGGAATACGACGAGCAGTACTTC. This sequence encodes CASGLPRTWTGEYDEQYF.

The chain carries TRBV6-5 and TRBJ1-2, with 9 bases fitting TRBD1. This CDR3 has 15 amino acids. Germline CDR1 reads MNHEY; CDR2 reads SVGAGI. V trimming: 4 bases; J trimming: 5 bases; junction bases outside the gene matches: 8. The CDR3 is CASSSPGTGRYGYTF. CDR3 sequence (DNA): TGTGCCAGCAGTTCCCCCGGGACAGGGCGATATGGCTACACCTTC.

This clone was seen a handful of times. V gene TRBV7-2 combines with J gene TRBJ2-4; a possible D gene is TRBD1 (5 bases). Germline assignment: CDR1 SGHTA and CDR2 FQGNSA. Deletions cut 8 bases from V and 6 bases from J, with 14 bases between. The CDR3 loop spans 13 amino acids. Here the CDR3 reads CASSSDRPNIQYF. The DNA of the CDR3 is TGTGCCAGCTCATCTGACAGACCAAACATTCAGTACTTC.

The CDR3 DNA is TGTGCCAGCTCACCACCAGCCGGGAAAAAAAGCAATCAGCCCCAGCATTTT. As protein: CASSPPAGKKSNQPQHF. This sequence joins TRBV18 and TRBJ1-5; D remains unclear. Trimming took 0 bases from V and 1 from J, leaving 13 bases between them. Per germline, CDR1 KGHSH and CDR2 LQKENI. This CDR3 contains 17 residues.

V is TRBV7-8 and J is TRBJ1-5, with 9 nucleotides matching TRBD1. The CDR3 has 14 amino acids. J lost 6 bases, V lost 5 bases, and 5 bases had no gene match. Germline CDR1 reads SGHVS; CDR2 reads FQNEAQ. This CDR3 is CASSRTGALQPQHF. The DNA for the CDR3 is TGTGCCAGCAGCCGGACAGGGGCTCTTCAGCCCCAGCATTTT.

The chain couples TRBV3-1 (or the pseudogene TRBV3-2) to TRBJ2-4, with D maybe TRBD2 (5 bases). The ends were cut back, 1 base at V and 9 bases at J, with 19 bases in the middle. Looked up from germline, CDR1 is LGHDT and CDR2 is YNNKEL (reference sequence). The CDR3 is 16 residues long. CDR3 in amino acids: CASSQAPTSPFGIQYF. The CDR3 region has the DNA TGTGCCAGCAGCCAAGCACCCACTAGTCCCTTTGGCATTCAGTACTTC.

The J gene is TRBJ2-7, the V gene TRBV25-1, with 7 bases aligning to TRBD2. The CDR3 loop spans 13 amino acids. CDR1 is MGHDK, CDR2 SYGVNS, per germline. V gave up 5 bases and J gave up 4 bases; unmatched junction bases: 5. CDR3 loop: CASSMGGMYEQYF. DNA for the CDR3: TGTGCCAGCAGTATGGGGGGGATGTACGAGCAGTACTTC.

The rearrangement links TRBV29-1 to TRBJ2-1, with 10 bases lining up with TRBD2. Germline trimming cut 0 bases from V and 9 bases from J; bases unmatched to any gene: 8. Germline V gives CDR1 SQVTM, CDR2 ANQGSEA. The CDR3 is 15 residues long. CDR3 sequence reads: CSVEERLAGVGEQFF. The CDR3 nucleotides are TGCAGCGTTGAAGAAAGGCTAGCGGGAGTCGGTGAGCAGTTCTTC.

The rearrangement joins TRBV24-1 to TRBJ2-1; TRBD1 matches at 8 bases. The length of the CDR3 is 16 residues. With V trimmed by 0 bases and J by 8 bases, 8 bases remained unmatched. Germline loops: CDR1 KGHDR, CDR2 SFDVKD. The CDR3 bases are TGTGCCACCAGTGATTTGGGCAGGGGGCGTAAGGATGAGCAGTTCTTC. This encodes CATSDLGRGRKDEQFF.

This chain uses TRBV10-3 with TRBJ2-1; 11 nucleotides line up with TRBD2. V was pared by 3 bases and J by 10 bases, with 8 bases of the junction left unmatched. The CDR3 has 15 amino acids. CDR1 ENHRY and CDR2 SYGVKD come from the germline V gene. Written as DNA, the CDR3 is TGTGCCATCAGTGAAAGTAGCGGGAGGGCCAACGAGCAGTTCTTC. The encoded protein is CAISESSGRANEQFF.

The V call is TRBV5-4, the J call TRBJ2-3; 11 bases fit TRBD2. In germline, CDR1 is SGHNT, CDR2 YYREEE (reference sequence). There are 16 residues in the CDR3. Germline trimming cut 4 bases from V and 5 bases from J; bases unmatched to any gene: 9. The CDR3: CASSPTSGTGEDTQYF. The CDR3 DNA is TGTGCCAGCAGCCCGACTAGCGGGACCGGGGAAGATACGCAGTATTTT.

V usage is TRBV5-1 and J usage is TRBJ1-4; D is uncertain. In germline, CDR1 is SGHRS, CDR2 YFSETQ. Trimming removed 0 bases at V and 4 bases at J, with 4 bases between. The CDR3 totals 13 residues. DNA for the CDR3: TGCGCCAGCAGCTTGGCCGGTAATGAAAAACTGTTTTTT. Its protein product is CASSLAGNEKLFF.